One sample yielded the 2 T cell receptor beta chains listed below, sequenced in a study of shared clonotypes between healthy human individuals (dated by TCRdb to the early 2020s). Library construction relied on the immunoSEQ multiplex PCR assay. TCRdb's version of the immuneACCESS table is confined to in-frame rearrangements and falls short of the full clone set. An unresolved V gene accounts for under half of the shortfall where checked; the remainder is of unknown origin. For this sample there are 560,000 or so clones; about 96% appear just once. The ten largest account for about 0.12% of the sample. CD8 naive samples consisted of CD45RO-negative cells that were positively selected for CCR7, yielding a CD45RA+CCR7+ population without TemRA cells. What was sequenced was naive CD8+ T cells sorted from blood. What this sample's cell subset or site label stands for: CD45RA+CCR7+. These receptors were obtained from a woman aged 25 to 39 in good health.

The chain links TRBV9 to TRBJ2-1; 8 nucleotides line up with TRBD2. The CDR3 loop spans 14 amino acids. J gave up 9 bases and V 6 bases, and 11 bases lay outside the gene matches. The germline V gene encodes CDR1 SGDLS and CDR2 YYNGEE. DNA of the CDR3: TGTGCCAGCAACGCGGGAGGTTGGGTGGGTGAGCAGTTCTTC. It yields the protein CASNAGGWVGEQFF. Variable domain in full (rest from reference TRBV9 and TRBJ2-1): DSGVTQTPKHLITATGQRVTLRCSPRSGDLSVYWYQQSLDQGLQFLIQYYNGEERAKGNILERFSAQQFPDLHSELNLSSLELGDSALYFCASNAGGWVGEQFFGPGTRLTVL.

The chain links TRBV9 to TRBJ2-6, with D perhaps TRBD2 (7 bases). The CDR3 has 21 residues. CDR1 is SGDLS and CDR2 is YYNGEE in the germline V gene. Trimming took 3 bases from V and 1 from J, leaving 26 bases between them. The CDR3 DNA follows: TGTGCCAGCAGCGCCAAAGCCCAGGGGAGGGGCGCTTCGTCTGGGGCCAACGTCCTGACTTTC. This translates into CASSAKAQGRGASSGANVLTF.